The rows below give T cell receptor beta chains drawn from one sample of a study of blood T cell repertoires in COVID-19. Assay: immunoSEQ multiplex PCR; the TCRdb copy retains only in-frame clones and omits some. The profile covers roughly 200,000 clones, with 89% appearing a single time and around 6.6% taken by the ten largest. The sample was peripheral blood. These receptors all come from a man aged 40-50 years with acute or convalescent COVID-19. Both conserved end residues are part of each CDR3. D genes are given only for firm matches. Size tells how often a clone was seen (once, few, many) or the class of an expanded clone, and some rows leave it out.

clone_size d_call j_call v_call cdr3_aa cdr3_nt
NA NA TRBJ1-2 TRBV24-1 CATSDGRDYGYTF TGTGCCACCAGTGATGGCAGGGACTATGGCTACACCTTC
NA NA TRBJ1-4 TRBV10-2 CASSERGAYSEKLFF TGCGCCAGCAGTGAACGCGGGGCTTATAGTGAAAAACTGTTTTTT
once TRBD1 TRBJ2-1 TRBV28 CASSRTGGSANEQFF TGTGCCAGCAGCCGGACAGGCGGTTCCGCTAATGAGCAGTTCTTC
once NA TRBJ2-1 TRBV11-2 CASSSTGHGFF TGTGCCAGCAGCTCAACAGGGCATGGGTTCTTC
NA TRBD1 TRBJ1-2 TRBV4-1 CASSQAGDSLTGGYTF TGCGCCAGCAGCCAAGCCGGGGACAGCTTAACGGGGGGCTACACCTTC
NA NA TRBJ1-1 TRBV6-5 CASSYTGLNTEAFF TGTGCCAGCAGTTACACAGGGCTGAACACTGAAGCTTTCTTT
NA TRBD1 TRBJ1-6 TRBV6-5 CASSRTGSANGALHF TGTGCCAGCAGTAGGACAGGTAGCGCGAATGGGGCCCTCCACTTT
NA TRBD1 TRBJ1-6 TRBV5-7 CASSLGFRDRGNNSPLHF TGTGCCAGCAGCCTTGGATTCCGGGACAGGGGGAATAATTCACCCCTCCACTTT
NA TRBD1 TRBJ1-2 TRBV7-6 CASSSVGQGTMSYGYTF TGTGCCAGCAGTTCGGTGGGACAGGGGACTATGTCCTATGGCTACACCTTC
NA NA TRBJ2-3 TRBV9 CASSPRGAGTYTDTQYF TGTGCCAGCAGCCCCCGGGGGGCGGGGACCTACACAGATACGCAGTATTTT
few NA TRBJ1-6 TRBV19 CASTPGSYNSPLHF TGTGCCAGTACACCCGGGAGCTATAATTCACCCCTCCACTTT
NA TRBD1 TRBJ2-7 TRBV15 CATSGDRGPYEQYF TGTGCCACCAGCGGGGACAGGGGCCCTTACGAGCAGTACTTC
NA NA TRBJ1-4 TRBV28 CASSGPSNEKLFF TGTGCCAGCAGTGGGCCGAGTAATGAAAAACTGTTTTTT
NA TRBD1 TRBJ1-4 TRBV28 CAAKTGGNEKLFF TGTGCCGCCAAGACAGGGGGTAATGAAAAACTGTTTTTT
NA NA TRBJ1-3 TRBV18 CASSPVIDPSSGNTIYF TGTGCCAGCTCACCTGTCATAGATCCGAGCTCTGGAAACACCATATATTTT
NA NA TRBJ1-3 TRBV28 CASKGPRQPLSGNTIYF TGTGCCAGCAAAGGCCCGAGACAGCCCCTCTCTGGAAACACCATATATTTT
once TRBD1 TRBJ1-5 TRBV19 CASSYGTVGNQPQHF TGTGCCAGCAGTTACGGGACAGTGGGCAATCAGCCCCAGCATTTT
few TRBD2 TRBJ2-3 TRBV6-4 CASSERGAGLDTQYF TGTGCCAGCAGTGAGCGGGGGGCCGGGTTAGATACGCAGTATTTT
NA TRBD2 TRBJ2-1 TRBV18 CASSPSLAGVTEQFF TGTGCCAGCTCACCAAGCCTAGCGGGGGTCACTGAGCAGTTCTTC
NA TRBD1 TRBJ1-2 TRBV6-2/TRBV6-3 CASSYGQGGGYTF TGTGCCAGCAGTTACGGACAGGGAGGTGGCTACACCTTC
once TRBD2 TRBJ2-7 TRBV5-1 CASSMSGGAYEQYF TGCGCCAGCAGCATGAGCGGGGGGGCCTACGAGCAGTACTTC
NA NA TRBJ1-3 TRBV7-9 CASSRTGSSGNTIYF TGTGCCAGCAGCCGGACGGGAAGCTCTGGAAACACCATATATTTT
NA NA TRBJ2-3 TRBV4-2 CASSPSPGEADTQYF TGTGCCAGCAGCCCCTCACCCGGGGAGGCAGATACGCAGTATTTT
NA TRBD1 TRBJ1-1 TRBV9 CASSAPGGTEAFF TGTGCCAGCAGCGCCCCAGGGGGCACTGAAGCTTTCTTT
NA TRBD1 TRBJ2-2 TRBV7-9 CASSSLKGQGSLNTGELFF TGTGCCAGCAGCTCGCTGAAGGGACAGGGAAGTTTGAACACCGGGGAGCTGTTTTTT
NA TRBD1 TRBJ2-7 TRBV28 CASSSSDYRGEQYF TGTGCCAGCAGTAGCTCCGATTACAGGGGCGAGCAGTACTTC
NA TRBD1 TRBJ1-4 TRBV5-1 CASSPRQGVSTTNEKLFF TGCGCCAGCAGCCCACGACAGGGGGTGTCCACAACTAATGAAAAACTGTTTTTT
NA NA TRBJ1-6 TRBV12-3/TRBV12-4 CASSKQPTSPLHF TGTGCCAGCAGTAAACAACCCACGTCACCCCTCCACTTT
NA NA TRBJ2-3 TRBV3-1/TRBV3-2 CASSQAGTKHTQYF TGTGCCAGCAGCCAGGCTGGAACTAAGCATACGCAGTATTTT
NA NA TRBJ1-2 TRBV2 CASSEAIRGGYTF TGTGCCAGCAGTGAAGCGATAAGGGGTGGCTACACCTTC
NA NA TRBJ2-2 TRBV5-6 CASSHLYETNTGELFF TGTGCCAGCAGCCACCTCTATGAAACGAACACCGGGGAGCTGTTTTTT
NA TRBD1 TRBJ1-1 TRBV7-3 CASSTRQGGEAFF TGTGCCAGCAGCACCCGACAGGGGGGTGAAGCTTTCTTT
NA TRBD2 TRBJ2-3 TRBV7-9 CASSSGTSGGADTQYF TGTGCCAGCAGCTCAGGGACTAGCGGGGGGGCAGATACGCAGTATTTT
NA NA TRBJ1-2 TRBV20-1 CSARAGGGYTF TGCAGTGCCCGGGCGGGAGGGGGCTACACCTTC
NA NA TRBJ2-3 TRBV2 CASSDSYSLNTDTQYF TGTGCCAGCAGTGACAGCTACAGTTTGAACACAGATACGCAGTATTTT
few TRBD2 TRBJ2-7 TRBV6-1 CASRKLAGGPYEQYF TGTGCCAGCAGAAAACTAGCGGGGGGGCCCTACGAGCAGTACTTC
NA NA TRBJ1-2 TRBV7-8 CASSLGQRGGGYTF TGTGCCAGCAGCCTCGGACAGCGGGGGGGAGGCTACACCTTC
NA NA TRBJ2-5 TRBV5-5 CASSLISGHQETQYF TGTGCCAGCAGCTTGATTTCGGGTCACCAAGAGACCCAGTACTTC
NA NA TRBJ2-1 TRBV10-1 CASRAGGSYNEQFF TGCGCCAGCAGAGCGGGCGGCTCCTACAATGAGCAGTTCTTC
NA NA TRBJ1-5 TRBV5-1 CASSPSTGGPQPQHF TGCGCCAGCAGCCCGTCGACAGGAGGCCCTCAGCCCCAGCATTTT
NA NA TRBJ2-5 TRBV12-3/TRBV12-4 CASSLGMRETQYF TGTGCCAGCAGTTTAGGTATGAGAGAGACCCAGTACTTC
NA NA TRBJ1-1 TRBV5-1 CASSLVSGFHTEAFF TGCGCCAGCAGCTTGGTTTCGGGGTTCCACACTGAAGCTTTCTTT
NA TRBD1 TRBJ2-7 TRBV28 CASSTPGGPYEQYF TGTGCCAGCAGTACCCCAGGGGGACCCTACGAGCAGTACTTC
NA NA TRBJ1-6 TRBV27 CASSFRGYGAPLHF TGTGCCAGCAGTTTTCGGGGTTACGGGGCACCCCTCCACTTT
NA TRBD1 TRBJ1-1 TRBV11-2 CASSLAGQSSNTEAFF TGTGCCAGCAGCTTAGCGGGACAGTCGTCGAACACTGAAGCTTTCTTT
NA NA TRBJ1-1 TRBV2 CASSESVNTEAFF TGTGCCAGCAGTGAGTCCGTGAACACTGAAGCTTTCTTT
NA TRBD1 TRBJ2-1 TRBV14 CASSQFRLNRGRNEQFF TGTGCCAGCAGCCAATTCCGATTGAACAGGGGACGCAATGAGCAGTTCTTC
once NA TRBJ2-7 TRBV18 CASSPSGDSGEQYF TGTGCCAGCTCACCATCCGGGGACTCCGGCGAGCAGTACTTC
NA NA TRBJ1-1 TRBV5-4 CASSPMTGNTEAFF TGTGCCAGCAGCCCGATGACAGGGAACACTGAAGCTTTCTTT